These 23 T cell receptor beta chains came from one sample sequenced in a study of T cells in Graves' hyperthyroidism and ophthalmopathy. Template material for amplifying TCR beta CDR3 regions consisted of RNA transcripts. An initial round of RT-PCR targeting the TCR CDR3 relied on the HTBI primer set. One entry per CDR3 protein, called by TCRdb with MiXCR from the multiplex PCR reads. The sample consists of a few hundred thousand distinct CDR3 sequences, approximately 15% of them appearing once. The sequenced sample consisted of blood. The receptors derive from a young woman with Graves' hyperthyroidism.

Worth noting for this clonotype: This may be a read error: a much more frequent sequence differs by one nucleotide. The chain joins TRBV12-3 or TRBV12-4 to TRBJ2-2, with 13 bases aligning to TRBD2. CDR3 length equals 18 residues. The CDR3 DNA is TGTGCCGTTCCAGTTAGAACTAGCGGGAGGGCCAACACCGGGAAGCTGTTTTTT. This translates into CAVPVRTSGRANTGKLFF.

The chain carries TRBV9 and TRBJ1-5; 7 bases are shared with TRBD1. The germline gives CDR1 SGDLS, CDR2 YYNGEE. The CDR3 spans 15 residues. Trimming cost V 4 bases and J 0 bases; bases outside gene matches: 4. This CDR3 reads CASSTGASSNQPQHF. CDR3 in DNA: TGTGCCAGCAGCACAGGGGCGAGTAGCAATCAGCCCCAGCATTTT.

This clonotype was counted only a few times. The chain carries TRBV14 and TRBJ1-2, with TRBD1 matching over 8 bases. The CDR3 contains 15 residues. CDR1 and CDR2 from the germline V gene are SGHDN and FVKESK. The J segment lost 8 bases and the V segment lost 5 bases, leaving 13 bases of the junction unmatched. This chain's CDR3 is CASSEGQGPPPGYTF. DNA of the CDR3: TGTGCCAGCAGCGAAGGACAGGGTCCCCCTCCAGGCTACACCTTC.

This clonotype has a count of ten or more. The chain has TRBV20-1 and TRBJ2-1; the D gene is possibly TRBD2 (7 bases). Per germline, CDR1 DFQATT and CDR2 SNEGSKA (reference sequence). Trimming removed 1 base from V and 6 bases from J, with 13 bases in between. The CDR3 spans 14 residues. The DNA for the CDR3 is TGCAGTGCTAGAGTTAGGGGGGGAACCAATGAGCAGTTCTTC. This encodes CSARVRGGTNEQFF.

This clonotype was recorded many times. The chain links TRBV29-1 to TRBJ2-7; the match to TRBD2 covers 11 bases. J gave up 5 bases and V 4 bases, and 1 base lay outside the gene matches. From germline, CDR1 is SQVTM and CDR2 ANQGSEA. CDR3 size: 12 residues. The CDR3: CSVVTSGNEQYF. CDR3 coding DNA: TGCAGCGTTGTGACTAGCGGGAACGAGCAGTACTTC.

In this sample, this clonotype turned up a few times. A junction boundary mismatches the germline segment, possibly from a read error. The rearrangement links TRBV30 to TRBJ2-2; 9 positions match TRBD1. In germline, CDR1 is GTSNPN, CDR2 SVGIG (reference sequence). The CDR3 loop spans 13 amino acids. For the CDR3, the DNA is TGTGCCTGGACCGGACAGGGGAACGGGGAGCTGCTTTTT. The encoded protein is CAWTGQGNGELLF.

This clonotype was observed a few times. The V gene is TRBV7-2, the J gene TRBJ1-1, with no clear D. Trimming took 6 bases from V and 9 from J, leaving 11 bases between them. CDR1 and CDR2 from the germline V gene are SGHTA and FQGNSA. The CDR3 length is 11 residues. The DNA for the CDR3 is TGTGCCAGCAGAGACGACGGAAAAGCTTTCTTT. This translates into CASRDDGKAFF.

The sample holds many counts of this clonotype. This rearrangement joins TRBV2 to TRBJ2-3; D is undetermined. This CDR3 contains 15 residues. Trimming cost V 4 bases and J 2 bases, with 13 bases left between them. Germline CDR1 and CDR2: SNHLY and FYNNEI. This CDR3 is CASSVITTTTDTQYF. In nucleotides, the CDR3 is TGTGCCAGCAGTGTAATTACGACCACCACAGATACGCAGTATTTT. Using reference TRBV2 and TRBJ2-3 for the parts outside the CDR3, the full variable domain is EPEVTQTPSHQVTQMGQEVILRCVPISNHLYFYWYRQILGQKVEFLVSFYNNEISEKSEIFDDQFSVERPDGSNFTLKIRSTKLEDSAMYFCASSVITTTTDTQYFGPGTRLTVL.

This clonotype was seen repeatedly, ten times or more. The rearrangement joins TRBV27 to TRBJ1-2; 10 bases line up with TRBD1. With V trimmed by 5 bases and J by 2 bases, 8 bases remained unmatched. The CDR3 is made up of 16 amino acids. CDR1 MNHEY and CDR2 SMNVEV come from the germline V gene (reference sequence). The CDR3 here is CASSDRRTGGNYGYTF. CDR3 in DNA: TGTGCCAGCAGTGATCGCAGGACAGGGGGAAACTATGGCTACACCTTC.

This clonotype was found many times. The chain employs TRBV30 and TRBJ2-5, with 11 bases aligning to TRBD2. The CDR3 runs 15 residues. V shed 3 bases and J 3 bases; nucleotides not matched to a gene: 6. The germline V gene encodes CDR1 GTSNPN and CDR2 SVGIG (reference sequence). For the CDR3, the DNA is TGTGCCTGGAGCCCTCCGGGACTAGCGGAAGAGACCCAGTACTTC. It is translated as CAWSPPGLAEETQYF. Complete variable domain (other parts from reference TRBV30 and TRBJ2-5): SQTIHQWPATLVQPVGSPLSLECTVEGTSNPNLYWYRQAAGRGLQLLFYSVGIGQISSEVPQNLSASRPQDRQFILSSKKLLLSDSGFYLCAWSPPGLAEETQYFGPGTRLLVL.

This clonotype was detected many times. The rearrangement links TRBV27 to TRBJ1-5, with D tentatively TRBD1 (6 bases). The germline V gene encodes CDR1 MNHEY and CDR2 SMNVEV (reference sequence). The V gene lost 7 bases and the J gene lost 6 bases, with 19 bases spanning the gap. The CDR3 loop spans 15 amino acids. The CDR3 loop reads CASNPTGIGAQPQHF. The CDR3 DNA follows: TGTGCCAGCAACCCAACAGGGATCGGGGCTCAGCCCCAGCATTTT.

This clonotype occurred many times. The rearrangement uses TRBV6-5 and TRBJ2-7; D possibly corresponds to TRBD1 (6 bases). Germline V gene sequence: CDR1 MNHEY, CDR2 SVGAGI. CDR3 length: 14 residues. Trimming shortened V by 0 bases and J by 3 bases, and 9 bases separated the two germline ends. Here the CDR3 DNA reads TGTGCCAGCAGTTACTCGTCAGGGGACTACGAGCAGTACTTC. This encodes CASSYSSGDYEQYF.

This clonotype was detected many times. CDR3 DNA: TGTGCCAGCTCACCCATCCACTACGAGCAGTACTTC. It translates to CASSPIHYEQYF. This chain uses TRBV18 with TRBJ2-7; D not resolved. V lost 3 bases and J lost 3, with 6 bases in between. Germline V gene lookup returns CDR1 KGHSH and CDR2 LQKENI. The CDR3 extends over 12 amino acids.

The V gene is TRBV3-1, the J gene TRBJ2-2; D is tentatively TRBD1 or TRBD2 (5 bases each). V dropped 0 bases and J dropped 3 bases, with 5 bases sitting between them. The CDR3 contains 14 residues. Germline lookup yields CDR1 LGHDT and CDR2 YNNKEL (reference sequence). CDR3: CASSQEGDTGELFF. The CDR3 region has the DNA TGTGCCAGCAGCCAAGAGGGGGACACCGGGGAGCTGTTTTTT.

This clonotype has a count of ten or more. J is TRBJ2-2 and V is TRBV3-1; D assignment may be TRBD1 or TRBD2 (6 bases each). V lost 3 bases to trimming and J lost 6 bases, with 14 bases between them. The CDR3 loop spans 15 amino acids. The germline CDR1 and CDR2 sequences are LGHDT and YNNKEL (reference sequence). The DNA of the CDR3 is TGTGCCAGCAGCCAGGGGAGGACAGACCCCGGGGAGCTGTTTTTT. Residues: CASSQGRTDPGELFF.

This clonotype was picked up a small number of times. The J gene is TRBJ2-7, the V gene TRBV18, with D perhaps TRBD2 (5 bases). The CDR3 is made up of 14 amino acids. V shed 8 bases and J shed 2 bases, with 16 bases lying between them. CDR1 is KGHSH, CDR2 LQKENI, per germline. The CDR3 loop reads CASHAPRETYEQYF. Here the CDR3 DNA reads TGTGCCAGCCACGCGCCCCGGGAAACCTACGAGCAGTACTTC.

This clonotype was seen more than once but under ten times. At one boundary the junction diverges from the germline segment, which might be a read error. The chain carries TRBV28 and TRBJ1-1; 11 bases are shared with TRBD1. From germline, CDR1 is MDHEN and CDR2 SYDVKM. This CDR3 spans 16 amino acids. CDR3 coding DNA: TGTGCCGGCAGTTCGTTTGGACAGGGGGCGCACACTGAAGCTTTCTTT. Protein product: CAGSSFGQGAHTEAFF.

This clonotype was recorded many times. The chain couples TRBV28 to TRBJ1-5, with D possibly TRBD1 on 5 matching bases. CDR1 and CDR2 (germline): MDHEN, SYDVKM. Trimming took 8 bases from V and 1 from J, leaving 21 bases between them. The CDR3 spans 17 residues. CDR3 bases: TGTGCCAGCCTCACCGGGACGGGGGGAGGCAGCAATCAGCCCCAGCATTTT. Its protein is CASLTGTGGGSNQPQHF.

This clonotype occurred many times. The chain couples TRBV3-1 to TRBJ2-7; TRBD1 agrees at 9 bases. Trimming at V came to 4 bases and at J to 1 base, leaving 5 bases not matched to a gene. This CDR3 contains 15 residues. CDR1 and CDR2 from the germline V gene are LGHDT and YNNKEL (reference sequence). CDR3 amino acids: CASSPDRGRSYEQYF. CDR3 coding DNA: TGTGCCAGCAGCCCGGACAGGGGAAGGTCCTACGAGCAGTACTTC.

This clonotype was counted at least ten times. V usage is TRBV3-1 and J usage is TRBJ2-1; the D is unclear. CDR1 is LGHDT, CDR2 YNNKEL, per germline (reference sequence). V was clipped by 4 bases and J by 5 bases, with 9 bases between them. The CDR3 runs 13 residues. CDR3 loop: CASSLTSDNEQFF. Written as DNA, the CDR3 is TGTGCCAGCAGCCTAACATCGGACAATGAGCAGTTCTTC.

This clonotype was found many times. CDR3 protein: CAWSLMASGSSETQYF. The DNA for the CDR3 is TGTGCCTGGAGTTTAATGGCTAGCGGGAGTTCGGAGACCCAGTACTTC. This chain links TRBV30 with TRBJ2-5; TRBD2 matches 10 bases. J was trimmed by 5 bases and V by 2 bases; bases with no gene match: 11. The V gene's germline CDR1 is GTSNPN and CDR2 SVGIG (reference sequence). This CDR3 region has 16 residues.

This clonotype showed up many times. The J gene is TRBJ2-1, the V gene TRBV20-1, with 13 bases matching TRBD2. The CDR3 has 14 amino acids. The germline V gene encodes CDR1 DFQATT and CDR2 SNEGSKA (reference sequence). The CDR3 region is CRARTSGSFSEQFF. CDR3 in DNA: TGCAGGGCCCGGACTAGCGGGAGTTTTAGTGAGCAGTTCTTC.

This clonotype was seen more than once but under ten times. V and J are TRBV4-1 and TRBJ2-1; the D gene could be TRBD1 or TRBD2 (5 bases each). The CDR3 loop spans 15 amino acids. Germline V gives CDR1 MGHRA, CDR2 YSYEKL. Trimming shortened V by 4 bases and J by 4 bases, and 14 bases separated the two germline ends. CDR3 region: CASSPVEGRYNEQFF. The CDR3 nucleotides are TGCGCCAGCAGCCCCGTTGAGGGACGGTACAATGAGCAGTTCTTC.